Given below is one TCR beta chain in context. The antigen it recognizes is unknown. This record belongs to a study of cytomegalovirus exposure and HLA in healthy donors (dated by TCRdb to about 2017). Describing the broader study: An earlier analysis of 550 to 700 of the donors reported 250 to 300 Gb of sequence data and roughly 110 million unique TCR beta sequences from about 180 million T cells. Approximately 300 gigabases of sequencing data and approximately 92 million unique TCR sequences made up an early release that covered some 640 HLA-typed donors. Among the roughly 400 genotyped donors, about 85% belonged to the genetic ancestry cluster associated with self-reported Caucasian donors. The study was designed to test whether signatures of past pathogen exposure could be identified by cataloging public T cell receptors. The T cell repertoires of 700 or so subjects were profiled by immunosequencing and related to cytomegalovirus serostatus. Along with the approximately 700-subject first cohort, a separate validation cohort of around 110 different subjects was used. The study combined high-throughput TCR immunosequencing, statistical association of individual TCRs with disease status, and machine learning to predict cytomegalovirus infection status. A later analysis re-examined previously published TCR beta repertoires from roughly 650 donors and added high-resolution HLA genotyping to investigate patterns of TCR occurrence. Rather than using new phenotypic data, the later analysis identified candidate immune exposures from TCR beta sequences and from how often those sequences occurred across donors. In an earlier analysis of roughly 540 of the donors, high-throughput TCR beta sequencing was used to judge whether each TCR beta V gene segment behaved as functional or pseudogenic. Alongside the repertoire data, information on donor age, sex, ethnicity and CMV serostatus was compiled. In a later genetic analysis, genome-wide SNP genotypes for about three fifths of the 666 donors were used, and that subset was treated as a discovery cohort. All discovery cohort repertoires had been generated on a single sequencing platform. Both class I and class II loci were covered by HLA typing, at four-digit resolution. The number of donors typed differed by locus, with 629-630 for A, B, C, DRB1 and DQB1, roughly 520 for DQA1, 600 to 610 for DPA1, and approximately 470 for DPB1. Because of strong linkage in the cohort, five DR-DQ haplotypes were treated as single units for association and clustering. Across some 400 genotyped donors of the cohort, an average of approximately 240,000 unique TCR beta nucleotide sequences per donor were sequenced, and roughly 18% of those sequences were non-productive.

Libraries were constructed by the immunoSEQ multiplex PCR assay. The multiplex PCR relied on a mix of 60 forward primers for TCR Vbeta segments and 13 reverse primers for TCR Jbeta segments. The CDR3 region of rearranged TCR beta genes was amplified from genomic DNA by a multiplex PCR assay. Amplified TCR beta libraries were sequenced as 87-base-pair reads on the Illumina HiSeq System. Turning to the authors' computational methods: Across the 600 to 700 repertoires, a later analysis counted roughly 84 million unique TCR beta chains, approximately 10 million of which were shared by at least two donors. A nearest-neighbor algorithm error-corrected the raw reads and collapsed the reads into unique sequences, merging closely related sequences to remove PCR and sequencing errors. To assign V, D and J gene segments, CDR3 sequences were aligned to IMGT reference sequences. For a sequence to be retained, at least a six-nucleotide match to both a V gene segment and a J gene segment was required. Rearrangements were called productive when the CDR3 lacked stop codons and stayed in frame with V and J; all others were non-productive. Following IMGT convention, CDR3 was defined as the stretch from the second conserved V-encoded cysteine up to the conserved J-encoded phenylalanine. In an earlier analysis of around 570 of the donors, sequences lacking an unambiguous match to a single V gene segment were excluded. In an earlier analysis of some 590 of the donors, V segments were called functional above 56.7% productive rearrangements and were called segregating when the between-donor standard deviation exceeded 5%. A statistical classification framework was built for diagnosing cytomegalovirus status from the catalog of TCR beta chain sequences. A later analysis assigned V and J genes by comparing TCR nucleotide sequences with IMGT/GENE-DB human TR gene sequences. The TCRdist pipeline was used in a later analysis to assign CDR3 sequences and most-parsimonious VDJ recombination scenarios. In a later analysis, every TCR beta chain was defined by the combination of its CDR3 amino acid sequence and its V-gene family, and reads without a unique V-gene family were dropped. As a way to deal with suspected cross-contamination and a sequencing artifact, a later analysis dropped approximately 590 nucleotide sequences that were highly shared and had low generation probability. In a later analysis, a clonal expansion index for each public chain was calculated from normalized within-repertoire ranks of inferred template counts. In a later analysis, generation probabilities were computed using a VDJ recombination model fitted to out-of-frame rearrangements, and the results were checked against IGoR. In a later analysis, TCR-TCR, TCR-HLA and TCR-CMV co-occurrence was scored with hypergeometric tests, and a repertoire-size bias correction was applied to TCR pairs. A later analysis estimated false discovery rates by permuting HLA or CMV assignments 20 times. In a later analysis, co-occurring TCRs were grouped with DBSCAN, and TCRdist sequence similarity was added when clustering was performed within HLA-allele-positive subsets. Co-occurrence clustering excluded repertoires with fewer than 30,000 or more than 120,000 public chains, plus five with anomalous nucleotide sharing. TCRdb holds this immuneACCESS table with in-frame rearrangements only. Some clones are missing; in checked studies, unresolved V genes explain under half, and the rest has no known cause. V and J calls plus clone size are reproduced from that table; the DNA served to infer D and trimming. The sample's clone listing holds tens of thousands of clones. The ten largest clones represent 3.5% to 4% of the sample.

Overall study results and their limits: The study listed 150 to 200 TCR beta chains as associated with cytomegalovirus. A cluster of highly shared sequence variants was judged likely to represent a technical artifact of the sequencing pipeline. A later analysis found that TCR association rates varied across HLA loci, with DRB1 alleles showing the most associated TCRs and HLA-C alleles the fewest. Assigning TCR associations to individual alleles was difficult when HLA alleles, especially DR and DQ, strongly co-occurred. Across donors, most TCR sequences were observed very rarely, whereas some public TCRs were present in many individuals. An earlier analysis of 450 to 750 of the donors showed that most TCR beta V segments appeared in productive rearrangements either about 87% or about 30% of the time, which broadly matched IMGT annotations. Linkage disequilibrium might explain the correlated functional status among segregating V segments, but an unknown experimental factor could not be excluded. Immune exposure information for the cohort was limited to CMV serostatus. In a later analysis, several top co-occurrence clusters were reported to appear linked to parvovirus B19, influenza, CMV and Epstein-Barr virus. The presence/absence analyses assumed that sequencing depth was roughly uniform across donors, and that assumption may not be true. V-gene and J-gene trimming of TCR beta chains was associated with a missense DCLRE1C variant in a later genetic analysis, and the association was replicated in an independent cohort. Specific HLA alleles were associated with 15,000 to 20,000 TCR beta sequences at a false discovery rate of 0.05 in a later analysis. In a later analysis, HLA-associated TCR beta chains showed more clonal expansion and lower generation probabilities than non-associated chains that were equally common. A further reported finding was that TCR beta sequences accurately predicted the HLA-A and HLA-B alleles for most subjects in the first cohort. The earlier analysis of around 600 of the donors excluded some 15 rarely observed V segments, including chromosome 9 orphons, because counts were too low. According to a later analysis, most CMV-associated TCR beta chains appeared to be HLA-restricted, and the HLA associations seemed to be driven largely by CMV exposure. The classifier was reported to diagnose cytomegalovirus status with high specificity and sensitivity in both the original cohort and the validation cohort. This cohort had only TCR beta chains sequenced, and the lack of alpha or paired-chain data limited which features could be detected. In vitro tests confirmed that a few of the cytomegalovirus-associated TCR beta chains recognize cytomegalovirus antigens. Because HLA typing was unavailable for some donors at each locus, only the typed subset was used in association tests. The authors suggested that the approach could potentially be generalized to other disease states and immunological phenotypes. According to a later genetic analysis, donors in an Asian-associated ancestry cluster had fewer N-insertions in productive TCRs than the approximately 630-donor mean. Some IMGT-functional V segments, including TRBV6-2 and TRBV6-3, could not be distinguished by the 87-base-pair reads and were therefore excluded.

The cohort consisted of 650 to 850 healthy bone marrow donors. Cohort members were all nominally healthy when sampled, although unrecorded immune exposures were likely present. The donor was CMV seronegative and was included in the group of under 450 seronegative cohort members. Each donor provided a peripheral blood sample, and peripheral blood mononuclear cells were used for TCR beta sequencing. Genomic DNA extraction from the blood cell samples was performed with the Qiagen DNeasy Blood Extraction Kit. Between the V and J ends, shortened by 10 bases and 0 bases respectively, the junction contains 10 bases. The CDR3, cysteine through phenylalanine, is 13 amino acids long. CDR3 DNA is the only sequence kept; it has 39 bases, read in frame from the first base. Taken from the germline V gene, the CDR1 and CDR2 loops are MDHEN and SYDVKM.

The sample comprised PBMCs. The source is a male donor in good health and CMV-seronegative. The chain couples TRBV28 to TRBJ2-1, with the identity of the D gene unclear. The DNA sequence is TGTGCCACCGAAACGAGCTCCTACAATGAGCAGTTCTTC. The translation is CATETSSYNEQFF.